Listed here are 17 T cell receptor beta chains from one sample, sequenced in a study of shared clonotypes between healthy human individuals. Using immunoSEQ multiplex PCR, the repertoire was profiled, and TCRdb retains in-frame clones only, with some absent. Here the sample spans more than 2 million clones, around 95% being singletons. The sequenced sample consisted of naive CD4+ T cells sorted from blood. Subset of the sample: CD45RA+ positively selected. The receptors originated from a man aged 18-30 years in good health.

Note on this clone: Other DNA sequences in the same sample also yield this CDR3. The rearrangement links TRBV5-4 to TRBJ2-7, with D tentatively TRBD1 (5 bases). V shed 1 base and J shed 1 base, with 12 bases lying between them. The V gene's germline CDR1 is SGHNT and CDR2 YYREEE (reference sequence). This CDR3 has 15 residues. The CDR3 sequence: CASSLTGAGSYEQYF. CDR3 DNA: TGTGCCAGCAGCTTGACTGGGGCAGGATCCTACGAGCAGTACTTC.

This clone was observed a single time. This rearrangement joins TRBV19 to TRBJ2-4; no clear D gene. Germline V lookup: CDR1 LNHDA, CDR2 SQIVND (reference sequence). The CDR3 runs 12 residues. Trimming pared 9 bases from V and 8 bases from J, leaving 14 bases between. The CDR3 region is CASPVGKHIQYF. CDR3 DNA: TGTGCCAGCCCGGTGGGGAAACACATTCAGTACTTC. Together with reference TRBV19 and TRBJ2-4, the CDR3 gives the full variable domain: DGGITQSPKYLFRKEGQNVTLSCEQNLNHDAMYWYRQDPGQGLRLIYYSQIVNDFQKGDIAEGYSVSREKKESFPLTVTSAQKNPTAFYLCASPVGKHIQYFGAGTRLSVL.

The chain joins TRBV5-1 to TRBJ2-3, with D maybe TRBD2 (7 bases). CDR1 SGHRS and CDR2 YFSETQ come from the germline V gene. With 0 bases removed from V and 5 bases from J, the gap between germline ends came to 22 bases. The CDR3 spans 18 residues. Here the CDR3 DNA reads TGCGCCAGCAGCTTGGGTACCGCGGGGGCGAACATGAGAGATACGCAGTATTTT. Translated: CASSLGTAGANMRDTQYF.

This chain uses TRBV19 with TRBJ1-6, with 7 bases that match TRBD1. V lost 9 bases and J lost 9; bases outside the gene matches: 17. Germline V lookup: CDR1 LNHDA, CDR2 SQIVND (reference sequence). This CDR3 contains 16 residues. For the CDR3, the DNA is TGTGCCAGCAGATCCGCCGGCACAGGGGTTAGTTCACCCCTCCACTTT. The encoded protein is CASRSAGTGVSSPLHF. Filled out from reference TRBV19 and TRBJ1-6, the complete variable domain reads DGGITQSPKYLFRKEGQNVTLSCEQNLNHDAMYWYRQDPGQGLRLIYYSQIVNDFQKGDIAEGYSVSREKKESFPLTVTSAQKNPTAFYLCASRSAGTGVSSPLHFGNGTRLTVT.

The CDR3 region has the DNA TGTGCCAGTTACAGTGGGTTTTCCCCCGGGGAGCTGTTTTTT. It yields the protein CASYSGFSPGELFF. The chain employs TRBV19 and TRBJ2-2; D not resolved. This CDR3 has 14 residues. Per germline, CDR1 LNHDA and CDR2 SQIVND (reference sequence). V dropped 8 bases and J dropped 6 bases, with 16 bases sitting between them.

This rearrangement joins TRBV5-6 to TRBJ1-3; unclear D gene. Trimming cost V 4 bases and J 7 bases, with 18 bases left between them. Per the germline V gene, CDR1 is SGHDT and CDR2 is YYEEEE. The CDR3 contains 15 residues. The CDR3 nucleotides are TGTGCCAGCAGCGCTAATGGTTTGCCTTGGAACACCATATATTTT. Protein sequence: CASSANGLPWNTIYF. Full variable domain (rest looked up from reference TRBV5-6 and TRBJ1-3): DAGVTQSPTHLIKTRGQQVTLRCSPKSGHDTVSWYQQALGQGPQFIFQYYEEEERQRGNFPDRFSGHQFPNYSSELNVNALLLGDSALYLCASSANGLPWNTIYFGEGSWLTVV.

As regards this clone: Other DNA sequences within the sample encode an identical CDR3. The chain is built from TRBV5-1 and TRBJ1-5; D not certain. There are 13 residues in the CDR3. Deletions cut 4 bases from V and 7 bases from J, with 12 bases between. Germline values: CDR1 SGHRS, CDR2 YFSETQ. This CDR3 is CASSLEPGQPQHF. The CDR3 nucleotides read TGCGCCAGCAGCCTGGAGCCGGGGCAGCCCCAGCATTTT.

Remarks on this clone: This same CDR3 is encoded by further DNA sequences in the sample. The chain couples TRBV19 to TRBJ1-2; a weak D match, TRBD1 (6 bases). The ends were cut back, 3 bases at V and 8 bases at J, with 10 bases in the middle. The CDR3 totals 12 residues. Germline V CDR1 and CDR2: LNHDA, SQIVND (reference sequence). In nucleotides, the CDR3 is TGTGCCAGTAGTATCAGGGGTGGAGGCTACACCTTC. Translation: CASSIRGGGYTF.

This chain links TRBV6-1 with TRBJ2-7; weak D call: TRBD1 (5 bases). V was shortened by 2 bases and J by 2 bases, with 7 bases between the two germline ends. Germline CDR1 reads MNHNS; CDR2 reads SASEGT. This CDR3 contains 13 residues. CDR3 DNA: TGTGCCAGCAGTGAACGACAGCCCTACGAGCAGTACTTC. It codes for CASSERQPYEQYF.

In nucleotides, the CDR3 is TGTGCCAGCAGCCCTAGGGGAACTTACAATGAGCAGTTCTTC. Translation gives CASSPRGTYNEQFF. The chain carries TRBV11-2 and TRBJ2-1; D is perhaps TRBD1 (5 bases). Germline V gene lookup returns CDR1 SGHAT and CDR2 FQNNGV. Deletions cut 5 bases from V and 4 bases from J, with 12 bases between. The CDR3 runs to 14 residues.

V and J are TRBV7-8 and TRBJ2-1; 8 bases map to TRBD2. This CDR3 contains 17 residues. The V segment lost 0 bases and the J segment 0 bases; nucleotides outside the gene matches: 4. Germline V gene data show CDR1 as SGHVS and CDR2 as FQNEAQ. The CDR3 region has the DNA TGTGCCAGCAGCTTAGCCGTAGCGGGAAGCTCCTACAATGAGCAGTTCTTC. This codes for CASSLAVAGSSYNEQFF. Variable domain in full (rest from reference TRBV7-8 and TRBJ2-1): GAGVSQSPRYKVAKRGQDVALRCDPISGHVSLFWYQQALGQGPEFLTYFQNEAQLDKSGLPSDRFFAERPEGSVSTLKIQRTQQEDSAVYLCASSLAVAGSSYNEQFFGPGTRLTVL.

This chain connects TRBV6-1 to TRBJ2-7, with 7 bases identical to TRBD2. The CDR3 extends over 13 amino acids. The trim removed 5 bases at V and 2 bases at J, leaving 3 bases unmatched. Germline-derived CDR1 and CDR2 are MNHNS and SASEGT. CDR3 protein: CASSLAEPYEQYF. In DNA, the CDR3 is TGTGCCAGCAGTCTAGCGGAGCCCTACGAGCAGTACTTC.

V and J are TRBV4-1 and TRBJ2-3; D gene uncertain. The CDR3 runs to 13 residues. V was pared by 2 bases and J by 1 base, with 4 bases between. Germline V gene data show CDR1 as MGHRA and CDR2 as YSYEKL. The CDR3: CASSQLRTDTQYF. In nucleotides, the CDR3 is TGCGCCAGCAGCCAACTGCGCACAGATACGCAGTATTTT.

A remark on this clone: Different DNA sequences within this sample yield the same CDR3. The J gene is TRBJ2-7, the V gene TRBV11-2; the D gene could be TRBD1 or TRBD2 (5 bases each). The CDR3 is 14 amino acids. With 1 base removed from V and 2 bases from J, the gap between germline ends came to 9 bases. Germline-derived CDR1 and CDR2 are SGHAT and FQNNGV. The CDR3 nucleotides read TGTGCCAGCAGCTTAGGCCAGGGAGCCTACGAGCAGTACTTC. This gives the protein CASSLGQGAYEQYF.

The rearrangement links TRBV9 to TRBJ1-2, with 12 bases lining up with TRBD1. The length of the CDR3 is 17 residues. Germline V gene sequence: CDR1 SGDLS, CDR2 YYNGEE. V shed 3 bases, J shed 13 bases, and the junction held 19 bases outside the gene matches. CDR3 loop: CASSEKNRRDRGLLATF. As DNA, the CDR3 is TGTGCCAGCAGCGAGAAAAATAGGAGGGACAGGGGGCTCCTTGCCACCTTC.

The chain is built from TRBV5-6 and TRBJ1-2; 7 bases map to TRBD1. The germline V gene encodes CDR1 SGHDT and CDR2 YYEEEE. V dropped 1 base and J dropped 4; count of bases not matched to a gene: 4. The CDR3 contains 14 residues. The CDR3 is CASSLKTGPYGYTF. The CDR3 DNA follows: TGTGCCAGCAGCTTGAAGACAGGGCCCTATGGCTACACCTTC.

In DNA form, the CDR3 reads TGTGCCAGCAGCAACTTTTGGCAGCCGAACACTGAAGCTTTCTTT. Translation gives CASSNFWQPNTEAFF. The J gene is TRBJ1-1, the V gene TRBV7-2, with no clear D. Germline V gene data show CDR1 as SGHTA and CDR2 as FQGNSA. Trimming left V 5 bases short and J 1 base short, with 14 bases between. CDR3 length: 15 residues.